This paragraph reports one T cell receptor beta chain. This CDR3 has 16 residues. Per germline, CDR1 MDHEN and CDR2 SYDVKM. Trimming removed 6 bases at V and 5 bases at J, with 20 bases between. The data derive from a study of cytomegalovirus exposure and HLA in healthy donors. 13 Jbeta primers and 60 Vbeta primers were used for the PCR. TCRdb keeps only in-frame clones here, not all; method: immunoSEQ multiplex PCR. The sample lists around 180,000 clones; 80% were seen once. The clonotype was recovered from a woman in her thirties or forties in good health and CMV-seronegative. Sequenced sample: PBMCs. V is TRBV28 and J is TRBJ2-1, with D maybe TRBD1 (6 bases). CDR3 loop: CASSTRGRTVDNEQFF. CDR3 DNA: TGTGCCAGCAGCACCCGGGGTCGGACAGTTGACAATGAGCAGTTCTTC.